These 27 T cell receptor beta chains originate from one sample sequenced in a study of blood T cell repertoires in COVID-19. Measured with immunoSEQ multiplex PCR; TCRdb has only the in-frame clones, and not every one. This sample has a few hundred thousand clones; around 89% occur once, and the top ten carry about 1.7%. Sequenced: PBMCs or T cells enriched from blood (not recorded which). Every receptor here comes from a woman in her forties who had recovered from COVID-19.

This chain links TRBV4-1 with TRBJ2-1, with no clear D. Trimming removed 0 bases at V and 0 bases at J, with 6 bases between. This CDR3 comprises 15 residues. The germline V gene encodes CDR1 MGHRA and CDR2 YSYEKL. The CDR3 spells CASSQEASSYNEQFF. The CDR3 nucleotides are TGCGCCAGCAGCCAAGAGGCTAGCTCCTACAATGAGCAGTTCTTC.

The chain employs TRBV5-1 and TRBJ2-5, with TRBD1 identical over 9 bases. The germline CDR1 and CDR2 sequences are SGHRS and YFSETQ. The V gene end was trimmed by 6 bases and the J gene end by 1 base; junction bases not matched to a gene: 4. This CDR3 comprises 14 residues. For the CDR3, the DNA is TGCGCCAGCAAAGAACAGGGGGCCCAAGAGACCCAGTACTTC. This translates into CASKEQGAQETQYF. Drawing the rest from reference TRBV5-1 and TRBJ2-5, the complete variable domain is KAGVTQTPRYLIKTRGQQVTLSCSPISGHRSVSWYQQTPGQGLQFLFEYFSETQRNKGNFPGRFSGRQFSNSRSEMNVSTLELGDSALYLCASKEQGAQETQYFGPGTRLLVL.

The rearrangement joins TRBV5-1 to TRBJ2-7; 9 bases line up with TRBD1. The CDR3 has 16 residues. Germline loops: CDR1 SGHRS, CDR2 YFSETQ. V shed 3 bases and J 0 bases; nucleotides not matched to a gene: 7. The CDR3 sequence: CASSWGQGPSSYEQYF. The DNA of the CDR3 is TGCGCCAGCAGCTGGGGACAGGGTCCTAGCTCCTACGAGCAGTACTTC.

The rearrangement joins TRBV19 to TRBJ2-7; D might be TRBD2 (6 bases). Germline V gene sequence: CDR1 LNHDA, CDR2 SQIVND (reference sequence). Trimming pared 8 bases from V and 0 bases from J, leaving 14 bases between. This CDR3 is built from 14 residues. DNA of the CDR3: TGTGCCAGTTCGTTGGGGGGTCCCTCCTACGAGCAGTACTTC. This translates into CASSLGGPSYEQYF.

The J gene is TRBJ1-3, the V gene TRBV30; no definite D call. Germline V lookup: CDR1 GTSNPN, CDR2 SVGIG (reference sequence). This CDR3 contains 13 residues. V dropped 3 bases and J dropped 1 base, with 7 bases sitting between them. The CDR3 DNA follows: TGTGCCTGGAGCCGGGGATCTGGAAACACCATATATTTT. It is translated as CAWSRGSGNTIYF.

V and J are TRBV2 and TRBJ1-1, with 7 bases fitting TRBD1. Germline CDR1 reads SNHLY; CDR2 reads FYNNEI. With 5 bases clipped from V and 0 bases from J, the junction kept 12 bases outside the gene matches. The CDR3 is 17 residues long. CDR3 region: CASSYPIEGALNTEAFF. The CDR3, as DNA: TGTGCCAGCAGTTATCCAATAGAGGGGGCGCTGAACACTGAAGCTTTCTTT.

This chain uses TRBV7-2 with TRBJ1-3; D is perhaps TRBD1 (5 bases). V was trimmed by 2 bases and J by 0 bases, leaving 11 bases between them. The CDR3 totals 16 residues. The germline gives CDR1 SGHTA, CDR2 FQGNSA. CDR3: CASSLTGGGSGNTIYF. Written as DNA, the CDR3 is TGTGCCAGCAGCTTAACGGGGGGGGGCTCTGGAAACACCATATATTTT.

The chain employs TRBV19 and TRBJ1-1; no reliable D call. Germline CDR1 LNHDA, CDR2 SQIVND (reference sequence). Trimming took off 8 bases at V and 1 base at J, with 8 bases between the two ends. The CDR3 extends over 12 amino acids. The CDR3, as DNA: TGTGCCAGTGGGCGGGAGAACACTGAAGCTTTCTTT. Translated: CASGRENTEAFF.

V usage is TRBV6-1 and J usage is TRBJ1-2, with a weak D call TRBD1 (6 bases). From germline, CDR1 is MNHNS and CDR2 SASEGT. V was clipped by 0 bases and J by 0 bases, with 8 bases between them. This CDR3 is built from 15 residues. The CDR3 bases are TGTGCCAGCAGTGAAGCTCCAGGGGCTAACTATGGCTACACCTTC. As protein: CASSEAPGANYGYTF.

CDR3 sequence (DNA): TGTGCCAGTAGTAACGGACAGACCTACGAGCAGTACTTC. As protein: CASSNGQTYEQYF. The chain is built from TRBV19 and TRBJ2-7; possibly TRBD1 for D (6 bases). Trimming stripped 4 bases from V and 2 bases from J, with 9 bases between. Germline values: CDR1 LNHDA, CDR2 SQIVND (reference sequence). This CDR3 spans 13 amino acids.

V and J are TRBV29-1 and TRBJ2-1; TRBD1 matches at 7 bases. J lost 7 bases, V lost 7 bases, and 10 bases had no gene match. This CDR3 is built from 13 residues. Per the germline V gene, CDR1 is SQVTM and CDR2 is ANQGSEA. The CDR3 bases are TGCAGCGCCCTAGACAGGGATGGAAATGAGCAGTTCTTC. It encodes CSALDRDGNEQFF.

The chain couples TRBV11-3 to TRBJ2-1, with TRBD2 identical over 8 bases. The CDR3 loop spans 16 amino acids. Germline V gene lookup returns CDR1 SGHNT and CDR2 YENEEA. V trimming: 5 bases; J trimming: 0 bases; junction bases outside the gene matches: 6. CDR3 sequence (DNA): TGTGCCAGCAGCCCTGGGCTAGCGGGCTCCTACAATGAGCAGTTCTTC. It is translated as CASSPGLAGSYNEQFF.

CDR3 protein: CASTTPGDFSTDTQYF. The CDR3 region has the DNA TGTGCCAGCACCACTCCCGGGGACTTTAGCACAGATACGCAGTATTTT. This chain uses TRBV9 with TRBJ2-3; possibly TRBD2 for D (6 bases). Trimming left V 6 bases short and J 0 bases short, with 17 bases between. Germline lookup yields CDR1 SGDLS and CDR2 YYNGEE. CDR3 size: 16 residues.

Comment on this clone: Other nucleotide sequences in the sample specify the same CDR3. For the CDR3, the DNA is TGTGCCACCAGTGATTCCTTAGCGGGAGGGGGTTACAATGAGCAGTTCTTC. Protein sequence: CATSDSLAGGGYNEQFF. J is TRBJ2-1 and V is TRBV24-1; TRBD2 agrees at 11 bases. V was clipped by 2 bases and J by 4 bases; unmatched bases: 6. The CDR3 loop spans 17 amino acids. CDR1 is KGHDR, CDR2 SFDVKD, per germline.

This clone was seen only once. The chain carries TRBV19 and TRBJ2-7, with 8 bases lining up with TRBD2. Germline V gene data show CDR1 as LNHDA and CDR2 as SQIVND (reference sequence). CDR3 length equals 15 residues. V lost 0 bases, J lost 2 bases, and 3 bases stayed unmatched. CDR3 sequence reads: CASSIDTAGAYEQYF. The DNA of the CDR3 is TGTGCCAGTAGTATAGATACAGCGGGAGCCTACGAGCAGTACTTC.

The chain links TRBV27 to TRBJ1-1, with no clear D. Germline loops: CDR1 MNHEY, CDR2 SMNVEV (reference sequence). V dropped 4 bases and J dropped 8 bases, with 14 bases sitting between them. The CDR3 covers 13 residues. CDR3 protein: CASSSTQIPEAFF. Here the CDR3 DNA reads TGTGCCAGCAGTTCGACACAGATTCCCGAAGCTTTCTTT.

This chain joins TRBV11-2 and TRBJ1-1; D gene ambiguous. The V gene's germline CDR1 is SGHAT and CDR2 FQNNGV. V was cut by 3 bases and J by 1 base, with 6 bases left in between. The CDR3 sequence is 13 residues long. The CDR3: CASSFGGNTEAFF. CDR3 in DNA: TGTGCCAGCAGCTTCGGCGGGAACACTGAAGCTTTCTTT.

CDR3 loop: CASSSPNSPLHF. CDR3 DNA: TGTGCCAGCAGTTCCCCGAATTCACCCCTCCACTTT. The chain is built from TRBV7-2 and TRBJ1-6; D is unresolved. Per germline, CDR1 SGHTA and CDR2 FQGNSA. The V and J ends lost 6 bases and 7 bases respectively, with 7 bases between them. This CDR3 has 12 residues.

CDR3 DNA: TGTGCCAGCAGCCCGTTCGCCTACAATGAGCAGTTCTTC. Translation: CASSPFAYNEQFF. The chain uses TRBV7-2 and TRBJ2-1, with no clear D. The ends were cut back, 5 bases at V and 2 bases at J, with 7 bases in the middle. The CDR3 is made up of 13 amino acids. In germline, CDR1 is SGHTA, CDR2 FQGNSA.

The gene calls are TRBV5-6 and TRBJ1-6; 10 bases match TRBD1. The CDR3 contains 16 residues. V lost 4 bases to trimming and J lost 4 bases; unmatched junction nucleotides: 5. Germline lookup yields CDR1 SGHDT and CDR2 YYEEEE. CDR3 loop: CASSIGTGVYNSPLHF. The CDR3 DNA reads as TGTGCCAGCAGCATCGGGACAGGGGTTTATAATTCACCCCTCCACTTT.

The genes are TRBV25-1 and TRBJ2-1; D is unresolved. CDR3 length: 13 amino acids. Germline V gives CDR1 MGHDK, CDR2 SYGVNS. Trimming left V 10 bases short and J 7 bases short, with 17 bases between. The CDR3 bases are TGTGCCACCCTGATCCCTCTAGAGAATGAGCAGTTCTTC. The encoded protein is CATLIPLENEQFF. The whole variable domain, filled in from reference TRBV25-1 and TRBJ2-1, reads EADIYQTPRYLVIGTGKKITLECSQTMGHDKMYWYQQDPGMELHLIHYSYGVNSTEKGDLSSESTVSRIRTEHFPLTLESARPSHTSQYLCATLIPLENEQFFGPGTRLTVL.

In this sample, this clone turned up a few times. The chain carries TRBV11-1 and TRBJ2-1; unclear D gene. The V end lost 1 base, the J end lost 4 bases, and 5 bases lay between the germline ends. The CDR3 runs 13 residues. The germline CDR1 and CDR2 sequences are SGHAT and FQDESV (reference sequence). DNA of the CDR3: TGTGCCAGCAGCTTAGGCCGGTACAATGAGCAGTTCTTC. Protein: CASSLGRYNEQFF.

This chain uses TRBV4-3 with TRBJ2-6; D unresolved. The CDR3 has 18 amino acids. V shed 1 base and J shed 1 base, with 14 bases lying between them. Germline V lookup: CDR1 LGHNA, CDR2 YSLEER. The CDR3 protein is CASSQVYVIESGANVLTF. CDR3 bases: TGCGCCAGCAGCCAAGTGTACGTTATCGAGTCTGGGGCCAACGTCCTGACTTTC.

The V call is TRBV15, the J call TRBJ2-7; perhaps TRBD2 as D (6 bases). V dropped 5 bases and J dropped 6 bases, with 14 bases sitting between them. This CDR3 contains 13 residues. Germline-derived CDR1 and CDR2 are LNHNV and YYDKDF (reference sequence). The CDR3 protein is CATSRRRVGEQYF. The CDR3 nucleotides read TGTGCCACCAGCCGGAGGAGGGTTGGCGAGCAGTACTTC. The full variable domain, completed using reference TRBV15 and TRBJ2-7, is DAMVIQNPRYQVTQFGKPVTLSCSQTLNHNVMYWYQQKSSQAPKLLFHYYDKDFNNEADTPDNFQSRRPNTSFCFLDIRSPGLGDTAMYLCATSRRRVGEQYFGPGTRLTVT.

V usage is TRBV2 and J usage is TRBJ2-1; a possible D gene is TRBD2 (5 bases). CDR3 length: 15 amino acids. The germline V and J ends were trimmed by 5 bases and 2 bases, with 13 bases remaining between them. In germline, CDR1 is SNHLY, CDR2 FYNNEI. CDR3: CASSIRTPAYNEQFF. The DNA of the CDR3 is TGTGCCAGCAGTATTAGGACTCCGGCCTACAATGAGCAGTTCTTC.

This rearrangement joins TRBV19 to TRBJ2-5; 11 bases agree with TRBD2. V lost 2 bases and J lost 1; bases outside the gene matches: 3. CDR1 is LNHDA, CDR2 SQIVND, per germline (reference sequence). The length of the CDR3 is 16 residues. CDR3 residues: CASSIRLAGTQETQYF. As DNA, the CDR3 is TGTGCCAGTAGTATACGACTAGCGGGGACCCAAGAGACCCAGTACTTC.

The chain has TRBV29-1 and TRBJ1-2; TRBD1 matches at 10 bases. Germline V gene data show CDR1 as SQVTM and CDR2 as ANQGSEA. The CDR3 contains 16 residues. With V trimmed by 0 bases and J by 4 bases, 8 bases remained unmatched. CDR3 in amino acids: CSVEDLGDRGSYGYTF. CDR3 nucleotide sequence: TGCAGCGTTGAAGATCTTGGGGACAGGGGATCCTATGGCTACACCTTC.